This T cell receptor beta chain was found in a study of T-cell reconstitution after alpha-beta-depleted transplantation in children. Germline CDR1 is DFQATT and CDR2 is SNEGSKA (reference sequence). The V gene end was trimmed by 2 bases and the J gene end by 2 bases; junction bases not matched to a gene: 4. CDR3 length: 14 residues. This clonotype was recorded a few times. Its matching antigen is unknown. Whole-study findings and limits: One year post-transplant, T-cell counts and diversity were largely derived from T cells produced anew.

A TCRbeta library incorporating unique molecular identifiers was prepared. A single record per CDR3 protein comes from TCRdb applying MiXCR to the PCR reads. The sample carries approximately 430,000 distinct CDR3 sequences, 15% to 20% recorded once. The source material was PBMCs, mostly from graft donor cells, sampled 360 days after TCRalphabeta/CD19-depleted stem cell transplant. The TCR originated in a boy under two years old who had a stem cell transplant for Wiskott-Aldrich syndrome, so the T cells may come from the graft donor. V gene TRBV20-1 combines with J gene TRBJ2-7; the match to TRBD1 covers 9 bases. CDR3 protein: CSARRTGEPYEQYF. In nucleotides, the CDR3 is TGCAGTGCTAGACGGACAGGGGAACCCTACGAGCAGTACTTC.